The clone carrying this T cell receptor beta chain appeared once. The sample comes from a study of blood T cell repertoires in COVID-19. Trimming removed 5 bases at V and 2 bases at J, with 17 bases between. The CDR3 runs 15 residues. In terms of age and location, participants ranged from roughly 18 to 95 years and lived in 24 US areas. Cohorts were assigned according to the clinical history that participants reported. In the 2 weeks before study entry, exposed participants met a COVID-19 case, which was PCR-confirmed or clinician-diagnosed. As originally analysed: By means of reference gene primer amplification, nucleated cell counts were estimated. Some clones are missing from TCRdb's copy, which holds only in-frame ones; the method was immunoSEQ multiplex PCR. From that table come the V and J calls and clone size; the DNA was used to work out D and trimming. The data contain about 350,000 clones, 85% to 90% of them singletons.

The V and J genes are TRBV5-3 and TRBJ2-7; no reliable D call. TRBV5-3 is an open reading frame whose function is uncertain. Sequencing was done on a sample of PBMCs or T cells enriched from blood (not recorded which). This clonotype was obtained from a woman aged 25-40 years who had been exposed to COVID-19. The DNA for the CDR3 is TGTGCCAGAAGTCCCGGCCCCAATAGCCCCTACGAGCAGTACTTC. Protein product: CARSPGPNSPYEQYF.